These 25 T cell receptor beta chains came from one sample sequenced in a study of CD8 T cells in Susac syndrome (dated by TCRdb to the late 2010s). Library prep was done by the immunoSEQ multiplex PCR assay. RNA was extracted with the RNeasy kit and roughly 0.5 to 1 ug was reverse transcribed using random hexamers. TCRdb ran its own pipeline on the public reads, namely fastp trimming at Q25 and MiXCR clone calling, and kept in-frame beta chains. Rows are combined by CDR3 protein, so each entry shows the most common genes and DNA. This sample holds some 160,000 distinct CDR3 sequences; 94% were observed only once. The top ten clones comprise 0.1% to 0.13% of the sample. Material: CD4+ T cells from PBMCs. These TCRs come from a human donor with Susac syndrome.

CDR3 amino acids: CSARDRREGYTF. In DNA form, the CDR3 reads TGCAGTGCTAGAGATCGAAGGGAAGGCTACACCTTC. The rearrangement links TRBV20-1 to TRBJ1-2; D unclear. The CDR3 covers 12 residues. Germline lookup yields CDR1 DFQATT and CDR2 SNEGSKA (reference sequence). The ends were cut back, 0 bases at V and 8 bases at J, with 10 bases in the middle.

The chain carries TRBV28 and TRBJ1-6; a possible D gene is TRBD1 (5 bases). V was shortened by 7 bases and J by 4 bases, with 11 bases between the two germline ends. The CDR3 loop spans 14 amino acids. Germline CDR1 is MDHEN and CDR2 is SYDVKM. The CDR3 nucleotides are TGTGCCAGCACCCCGACAGATTATAATTCACCCCTCCACTTT. Translated: CASTPTDYNSPLHF.

A few counts support this clonotype. J is TRBJ1-6 and V is TRBV12-3 or TRBV12-4; 8 nucleotides match TRBD1. This CDR3 contains 14 residues. The V segment lost 2 bases and the J segment 9 bases; nucleotides outside the gene matches: 3. The CDR3 protein is CASSLRTGSSPLHF. CDR3 DNA sequence: TGTGCCAGCAGTTTAAGGACAGGGAGTTCACCCCTCCACTTT.

The chain employs TRBV5-6 and TRBJ2-7; weak D call: TRBD1 (6 bases). This CDR3 is built from 13 residues. Trimming left V 7 bases short and J 0 bases short, with 11 bases between. Germline assignment: CDR1 SGHDT and CDR2 YYEEEE. The CDR3 bases are TGTGCCAGCTCCCAGACAGGCTCCTACGAGCAGTACTTC. Translating gives CASSQTGSYEQYF.

V is TRBV9 and J is TRBJ2-1, with 7 positions matching TRBD1. Germline values: CDR1 SGDLS, CDR2 YYNGEE. There are 15 residues in the CDR3. The junction had 4 bases not matched to a gene; V was cut back by 0 bases and J by 4 bases. The CDR3 spells CASSVVGQNYNEQFF. CDR3 DNA sequence: TGTGCCAGCAGCGTAGTGGGACAGAATTACAATGAGCAGTTCTTC.

The chain couples TRBV12-3 or TRBV12-4 to TRBJ2-3; maybe TRBD2 (6 bases). The ends were cut back, 10 bases at V and 0 bases at J, with 20 bases in the middle. The CDR3 covers 16 residues. CDR3 residues: CATQNAGISSTDTQYF. CDR3 sequence (DNA): TGTGCCACCCAAAACGCGGGGATATCTAGCACAGATACGCAGTATTTT.

This rearrangement joins TRBV7-9 to TRBJ1-2; D uncertain. The CDR3 consists of 12 residues. Trimming shortened V by 1 base and J by 8 bases, and 8 bases separated the two germline ends. Germline CDR1 and CDR2: SEHNR and FQNEAQ (reference sequence). The CDR3 spells CASSLVEKGYTF. CDR3 nucleotides: TGTGCCAGCAGCTTAGTGGAGAAAGGCTACACCTTC.

CDR3 bases: TGTGCCAGCAAATCCGGGGGGACAGGGAGTTACGAGCAGTACTTC. Its translation is CASKSGGTGSYEQYF. This chain connects TRBV7-2 to TRBJ2-7, with 9 bases that match TRBD1. CDR3 length: 15 residues. Trimming at V came to 7 bases and at J to 4 bases, leaving 11 bases not matched to a gene. The germline gives CDR1 SGHTA, CDR2 FQGNSA.

This clonotype was picked up one time. The rearrangement links TRBV23-1 to TRBJ1-2; no clear D gene. TRBV23-1 is known as an ORF, though its function is uncertain. The CDR3 has 13 amino acids. The ends were cut back, 9 bases at V and 4 bases at J, with 15 bases in the middle. The CDR3 protein is CARVLRRGYGYTF. DNA of the CDR3: TGCGCCAGGGTACTCCGGCGAGGCTATGGCTACACCTTC.

J is TRBJ2-1 and V is TRBV13; D possibly corresponds to TRBD1 (6 bases). Germline V gene data show CDR1 as PRHDT and CDR2 as FYEKMQ (reference sequence). The CDR3 sequence is 16 residues long. With 2 bases removed from V and 3 bases from J, the gap between germline ends came to 14 bases. CDR3 sequence: CASSLNLGAGYNEQFF. In nucleotides, the CDR3 is TGTGCCAGCAGCTTAAATTTGGGGGCTGGCTACAATGAGCAGTTCTTC.

The chain carries TRBV7-9 and TRBJ2-7, with D perhaps TRBD1 or TRBD2 (5 bases each). Trimming pared 5 bases from V and 6 bases from J, leaving 14 bases between. Per the germline V gene, CDR1 is SEHNR and CDR2 is FQNEAQ (reference sequence). The length of the CDR3 is 13 residues. The CDR3 DNA reads TGTGCCAGCAGCCGAACCGGGGCCTCCGAGCAGTACTTC. Amino acid sequence: CASSRTGASEQYF.

The gene calls are TRBV6-6 and TRBJ2-3; 10 nucleotides align to TRBD2. Germline V gene data show CDR1 as MNHNY and CDR2 as SVGAGI (reference sequence). With V trimmed by 5 bases and J by 5 bases, 10 bases remained unmatched. This CDR3 is 16 amino acids long. The CDR3 protein is CASSPGPSGGGDTQYF. CDR3 DNA sequence: TGTGCCAGCAGTCCTGGGCCGAGCGGGGGGGGAGATACGCAGTATTTT.

V gene TRBV12-5 combines with J gene TRBJ1-1; D is undetermined. The CDR3 totals 14 residues. The germline V and J ends were trimmed by 1 base and 3 bases, with 9 bases remaining between them. Germline assignment: CDR1 LGHNT and CDR2 FRNRAP. CDR3 region: CASGLDLGDTEAFF. DNA of the CDR3: TGTGCTAGTGGTTTGGACCTAGGTGACACTGAAGCTTTCTTT.

This chain links TRBV20-1 with TRBJ2-7; D perhaps matches TRBD1 (7 bases). This CDR3 region has 15 residues. Between the trimmed V and J ends, which lost 5 bases and 6 bases, there was a span of 23 bases. Per the germline V gene, CDR1 is DFQATT and CDR2 is SNEGSKA (reference sequence). CDR3 coding DNA: TGCAGTGCTGCCAACTCAGGGGGGTCTAAGGTCGAGCAGTACTTC. Residues: CSAANSGGSKVEQYF.

The chain has TRBV19 and TRBJ1-1; D possibly corresponds to TRBD1 (5 bases). The V and J ends lost 5 bases and 6 bases respectively, with 10 bases between them. The CDR3 has 12 amino acids. Germline lookup yields CDR1 LNHDA and CDR2 SQIVND (reference sequence). CDR3 in DNA: TGTGCCAGTAGTCACGGGGACGCTGAAGCTTTCTTT. It yields the protein CASSHGDAEAFF.

This chain links TRBV12-3 or TRBV12-4 with TRBJ2-5; a weak D match, TRBD1 (5 bases). V was shortened by 10 bases and J by 3 bases, with 15 bases between the two germline ends. CDR3 length equals 13 residues. The CDR3 coding sequence is TGTGCCACCAAGGGGCAGGATAAAGAGACCCAGTACTTC. This translates into CATKGQDKETQYF.

The genes are TRBV2 and TRBJ2-3, with unresolved D. The V and J ends lost 7 bases and 3 bases respectively, with 11 bases between them. This CDR3 region has 13 residues. Germline V CDR1 and CDR2: SNHLY, FYNNEI. The CDR3 coding sequence is TGTGCCAGCACCTCCGCCAGGACAGATACGCAGTATTTT. It codes for CASTSARTDTQYF.

V is TRBV5-1 and J is TRBJ2-7, with 10 bases that match TRBD1. Germline V CDR1 and CDR2: SGHRS, YFSETQ. The CDR3 sequence is 16 residues long. The junction had 6 bases not matched to a gene; V was cut back by 1 base and J by 2 bases. CDR3 nucleotide sequence: TGCGCCAGCAGCTTGAGTGGACAGGGGGACGCCTACGAGCAGTACTTC. Translation: CASSLSGQGDAYEQYF.

The V and J genes are TRBV27 and TRBJ1-2; possible D gene TRBD1, 5 bases. From germline, CDR1 is MNHEY and CDR2 SMNVEV (reference sequence). V was clipped by 0 bases and J by 4 bases, with 9 bases between them. The CDR3 runs 14 residues. The CDR3 coding sequence is TGTGCCAGCAGTTTATCTCCAGGGAGCTATGGCTACACCTTC. This sequence encodes CASSLSPGSYGYTF.

This clonotype appeared once. Here the CDR3 reads CASSWDIGGYEQYF. The CDR3, as DNA: TGTGCCAGCAGTTGGGATATCGGGGGTTACGAGCAGTACTTC. The V and J genes are TRBV12-3 or TRBV12-4 and TRBJ2-7, with D perhaps TRBD2 (6 bases). CDR3 length equals 14 residues. Trimming removed 4 bases from V and 4 bases from J, with 14 bases in between.

This clonotype has only one observation. The V call is TRBV29-1, the J call TRBJ1-2; D is ambiguous. V was pared by 7 bases and J by 0 bases, with 9 bases between. The germline V gene encodes CDR1 SQVTM and CDR2 ANQGSEA. This CDR3 has 12 residues. CDR3 DNA sequence: TGCAGCGCCGAAGGCTCTAACTATGGCTACACCTTC. It translates to CSAEGSNYGYTF.

The genes are TRBV20-1 and TRBJ2-3; no firm D call. The V and J ends lost 4 bases and 2 bases respectively, with 13 bases between them. The CDR3 consists of 14 residues. Germline V gives CDR1 DFQATT, CDR2 SNEGSKA (reference sequence). CDR3 coding DNA: TGCAGTGCTATTGACTTACGAGCCACAGATACGCAGTATTTT. Its protein product is CSAIDLRATDTQYF.

The gene calls are TRBV10-3 and TRBJ1-2; D unresolved. This CDR3 is built from 12 residues. Germline-derived CDR1 and CDR2 are ENHRY and SYGVKD. V was pared by 3 bases and J by 6 bases, with 8 bases between. The DNA of the CDR3 is TGTGCCATCAGTGATGATTCTAATGGCTACACCTTC. This translates into CAISDDSNGYTF.

V usage is TRBV15 and J usage is TRBJ1-2; D is perhaps TRBD1 (5 bases). Trimming took 1 base from V and 10 from J, leaving 13 bases between them. Germline CDR1 is LNHNV and CDR2 is YYDKDF (reference sequence). CDR3 length: 13 amino acids. The CDR3 protein is CATSRVITGSYTF. CDR3 coding DNA: TGTGCCACCAGCAGAGTAATAACAGGCTCCTACACCTTC.

V and J are TRBV6-5 and TRBJ1-5; 7 bases align to TRBD1. V was pared by 4 bases and J by 6 bases, with 15 bases of the junction left unmatched. There are 17 residues in the CDR3. CDR1 is MNHEY and CDR2 is SVGAGI in the germline V gene. CDR3 coding DNA: TGTGCCAGCAGTTCCCTTGGGACAGCCGTTTCAAGTCAGCCCCAGCATTTT. Translating it yields CASSSLGTAVSSQPQHF.